A selection of T cell receptor beta chains follows, all from one sample in a study of cytomegalovirus exposure and HLA in healthy donors. Clones were sequenced by immunoSEQ multiplex PCR, and TCRdb holds only the in-frame ones, with some missing. The profile shows 90,000 to 120,000 clones, around 77% of them singletons. Specimen: PBMCs. Receptor source: a male donor in good health and CMV-seronegative. The CDR3 runs from the conserved cysteine through the conserved F or W. D genes are given only for firm matches. Only some rows state a clone size, as once, few, many or a class for expanded clones.

-	TRBV11-2	-	TRBJ2-7	TGTGCCAGCAGCTTAGGGACTACGTTATACGAGCAGTACTTC	CASSLGTTLYEQYF
TRBD1	TRBV2	-	TRBJ1-1	TGTGCCAGCAGGGGGGGACAGGGGAACACTGAAGCTTTCTTT	CASRGGQGNTEAFF
-	TRBV27	-	TRBJ1-2	TGTGCCAGCAGTGACGGAGCCGGGGGGGGCCTCTGGGGCTACACCTTC	CASSDGAGGGLWGYTF
-	TRBV6-1	few	TRBJ1-1	TGTGCCAGCAGTGAAACCAGGATAAAGAACACTGAAGCTTTCTTT	CASSETRIKNTEAFF
-	TRBV6-5	-	TRBJ2-1	TGTGCCAGCAGTCAGACAGGCACAATTGAGCAGTTCTTC	CASSQTGTIEQFF
TRBD1	TRBV5-4	-	TRBJ1-1	TGTGCCAGCAGCCCTCCCGGGACAGGGTTTGGCACTGAAGCTTTCTTT	CASSPPGTGFGTEAFF
TRBD2	TRBV18	-	TRBJ2-7	TGTGCCAGCTCACCACCTACCGGGAGGGACTACGAGCAGTACTTC	CASSPPTGRDYEQYF
TRBD1	TRBV5-1	-	TRBJ1-3	TGCGCCAGCAGCTTGGTGGACAGGAACTCTGGAAACACCATATATTTT	CASSLVDRNSGNTIYF
TRBD2	TRBV27	few	TRBJ2-7	TGTGCCAGCAGTTTCAGCGGGAGCGAGCAGTACTTC	CASSFSGSEQYF
TRBD2	TRBV6-6	-	TRBJ2-5	TGTGCCAGCAGTCAGACGGGAGGACTGCAAGAGACCCAGTACTTC	CASSQTGGLQETQYF
-	TRBV19	-	TRBJ2-7	TGTGCCAGTAGTATTGAATACCCAAAGCGCCTCTACGAGCAGTACTTC	CASSIEYPKRLYEQYF
TRBD1	TRBV6-5	-	TRBJ2-3	TGTGCCAGCAGCCCGGACAGGGGGCAAACAGATACGCAGTATTTT	CASSPDRGQTDTQYF
TRBD1	TRBV29-1	-	TRBJ2-7	TGCAGCGCCTCCGGGACAGCAAACGAGCAGTACTTC	CSASGTANEQYF
TRBD2	TRBV27	once	TRBJ2-7	TGTGCCAGCAGTTGGACTAGCGCGGCCTACGAGCAGTACTTC	CASSWTSAAYEQYF
-	TRBV30	-	TRBJ2-1	TGTGCCCAGACCGGGTCCTCCTACAATGAGCAGTTCTTC	CAQTGSSYNEQFF
TRBD1	TRBV27	-	TRBJ1-4	TGTGCCAGCAGTCACCGGGACAGGGGGACGGAACTGTTTTTT	CASSHRDRGTELFF
-	TRBV7-2	-	TRBJ2-7	TGTGCCAGCAGCTTAGGCCGCGACTACGAGCAGTACTTC	CASSLGRDYEQYF
-	TRBV2	-	TRBJ2-3	TGTGCCAGCAGTGCGGACATCACAGATACGCAGTATTTT	CASSADITDTQYF
-	TRBV6-1	few	TRBJ1-1	TGTGCCAGCAGCCTGACCCAACTGGGGGGCACTGAAGCTTTCTTT	CASSLTQLGGTEAFF
-	TRBV7-2	-	TRBJ1-4	TGTGCCAGCACCCCGACAGTGGGTAATGAAAAACTGTTTTTT	CASTPTVGNEKLFF